This is a list of T cell receptor beta chains from one sample in a study of breast tumors, draining lymph nodes, adjacent tissues. In TCRdb, the multiplex PCR reads were re-called with MiXCR into one record per CDR3 protein. The data contain about 180,000 distinct CDR3 sequences, approximately 33% of them singletons. The sample comprised axillary lymph node tissue. The origin of the receptors is a female donor with breast cancer. Some clones in this sample may be carry-over from other donors' samples. CDR3s include the opening cysteine and the closing phenylalanine or tryptophan. The order of the fields is D gene, V gene, J gene, clone size, CDR3 protein, CDR3 DNA. D genes are given only for firm matches. Rows may omit the clone size; those that give it use once, few, many or a size class.

-	TRBV14	TRBJ2-7	-	CASSQVEFYEQYF	TGTGCCAGCAGCCAGGTGGAATTCTACGAGCAGTACTTC
TRBD2	TRBV6-6	TRBJ2-3	few	CASSYSTSPQYF	TGTGCCAGCAGTTACTCGACTAGCCCGCAGTATTTT
-	TRBV19	TRBJ2-3	-	CASSGRGVDTQYF	TGTGCCAGTAGTGGCCGCGGGGTAGATACGCAGTATTTT
-	TRBV7-6	TRBJ2-7	many	CASSLAASYEQYF	TGTGCCAGCAGCTTAGCGGCCTCCTACGAGCAGTACTTC
-	TRBV6-4	TRBJ2-2	-	CASSQSGTGELFF	TGTGCCAGCAGCCAGAGCGGCACCGGGGAGCTGTTTTTT
TRBD1	TRBV20-1	TRBJ2-7	-	CSARRDRFYEQYF	TGCAGTGCTAGAAGGGACAGGTTCTACGAGCAGTACTTC
TRBD2	TRBV7-9	TRBJ2-7	many	CASSSPGGPYEQYF	TGTGCCAGCAGCTCGCCGGGGGGGCCCTACGAGCAGTACTTC
TRBD2	TRBV6-2/TRBV6-3	TRBJ2-5	many	CASSLQLAGEQETQYF	TGTGCCAGCAGTCTTCAACTAGCGGGGGAGCAAGAGACCCAGTACTTC
TRBD2	TRBV14	TRBJ2-3	many	CASSPGGRGSTDTQYF	TGTGCCAGCAGCCCTGGTGGGCGGGGGAGCACAGATACGCAGTATTTT
-	TRBV7-9	TRBJ1-2	many	CASSFGQGGGYGYTF	TGTGCCAGCAGCTTCGGTCAGGGTGGGGGCTACGGCTACACCTTC
-	TRBV7-2	TRBJ1-1	-	CASSLTEGPSSEAFF	TGTGCCAGCAGCTTAACTGAGGGGCCTTCCTCTGAAGCTTTCTTT
-	TRBV18	TRBJ1-1	-	CASSSQGRTEAFF	TGTGCCAGCTCATCACAGGGAAGAACTGAAGCTTTCTTT
TRBD2	TRBV5-1	TRBJ2-5	many	CASSLGGGGETQYF	TGCGCCAGCAGCTTGGGCGGGGGGGGAGAGACCCAGTACTTC
TRBD2	TRBV5-1	TRBJ2-5	many	CASSRTGGGVQETQYF	TGCGCCAGCAGCCGGACGGGTGGGGGGGTTCAAGAGACCCAGTACTTC
-	TRBV20-1	TRBJ1-6	-	CSARGGYNSPLHF	TGCAGTGCCAGAGGGGGCTATAATTCACCCCTCCACTTT
-	TRBV5-1	TRBJ2-4	-	CASSLEVALGIQYF	TGCGCCAGCAGCTTGGAGGTAGCTTTGGGCATTCAGTACTTC
TRBD2	TRBV9	TRBJ2-5	many	CASSVGSGSGETQYF	TGTGCCAGCAGCGTGGGCAGCGGGAGTGGAGAGACCCAGTACTTC
TRBD2	TRBV4-1	TRBJ2-2	many	CASSHPKGGRDTGELFF	TGCGCCAGCAGCCACCCTAAGGGCGGGAGAGATACCGGGGAGCTGTTTTTT
-	TRBV12-3/TRBV12-4	TRBJ1-6	many	CASRDGYNSPLHF	TGTGCCAGCAGGGACGGATATAATTCACCCCTCCACTTT
-	TRBV15	TRBJ1-6	many	CATSRDRGSGNSPLHF	TGTGCCACCAGCAGAGACAGGGGTTCGGGTAATTCACCCCTCCACTTT
TRBD2	TRBV20-1	TRBJ2-7	-	CSWTGGTVAFGQYF	TGCAGTTGGACCGGGGGGACGGTCGCCTTCGGGCAGTACTTC
-	TRBV24-1	TRBJ2-7	many	CATSDTGSSYEQYF	TGTGCCACCAGTGATACAGGGAGCTCCTACGAGCAGTACTTC
-	TRBV5-1	TRBJ2-6	many	CASSLMSGANVLTF	TGCGCCAGCAGCTTGATGTCCGGGGCCAACGTCCTGACTTTC
TRBD2	TRBV7-9	TRBJ2-3	many	CASSLRGASADTQYF	TGTGCCAGCAGCTTGCGGGGGGCGAGCGCAGATACGCAGTATTTT
-	TRBV18	TRBJ2-5	-	CASSARGTQETQYF	TGTGCCAGCTCCGCGAGGGGTACTCAAGAGACCCAGTACTTC
TRBD1	TRBV12-3/TRBV12-4	TRBJ2-7	many	CASSSRQGADEQYF	TGTGCCAGCAGTTCTCGACAGGGGGCCGACGAGCAGTACTTC
-	TRBV6-6	TRBJ2-1	few	CASSPPRGSYNEQFF	TGTGCCAGCAGTCCCCCCAGGGGTTCCTACAATGAGCAGTTCTTC
-	TRBV6-2/TRBV6-3	TRBJ2-7	many	CASRHPTGTTSYEQYF	TGTGCCAGCAGACATCCGACTGGAACCACCTCCTACGAGCAGTACTTC
TRBD1	TRBV2	TRBJ2-3	-	CASSESGTGGSLTCTDTQYF	TGTGCCAGCAGTGAGTCAGGGACAGGCGGAAGTTTGACCTGCACAGATACGCAGTATTTT
TRBD1	TRBV9	TRBJ2-3	few	CASSVEGQGRRSSTDTQYF	TGTGCCAGCAGCGTAGAGGGACAGGGGAGGAGGTCTAGCACAGATACGCAGTATTTT
TRBD2	TRBV11-2	TRBJ2-7	many	CASSLDRASGTVEQYF	TGTGCCAGCAGCTTAGATCGGGCTAGCGGGACCGTGGAGCAGTACTTC
-	TRBV28	TRBJ2-7	many	CASSLERDQSYEQYF	TGTGCCAGCAGTTTGGAAAGGGACCAATCCTACGAGCAGTACTTC
-	TRBV24-1	TRBJ2-1	-	CATSDKSVICSSFASSSYNEQFF	TGTGCCACCAGTGATAAGAGCGTCATCTGCAGTTCCTTCGCTAGCTCCTCCTACAATGAGCAGTTCTTC
-	TRBV3-1	TRBJ2-2	-	CASSQEFSNTGELFF	TGTGCCAGCAGCCAGGAATTTTCGAACACCGGGGAGCTGTTTTTT
-	TRBV27	TRBJ2-3	many	CASSLAISTDTQYF	TGTGCCAGCAGTTTAGCTATCAGCACAGATACGCAGTATTTT
-	TRBV29-1	TRBJ1-5	many	CSVQTDSDQPQHF	TGCAGCGTTCAGACAGATAGCGATCAGCCCCAGCATTTT
TRBD1	TRBV10-2	TRBJ1-4	many	CASSEFRTGGGKGLFF	TGCGCCAGCAGTGAGTTCCGGACAGGAGGGGGTAAGGGACTGTTTTTT
-	TRBV3-1	TRBJ2-3	many	CASSQDGRNTDTQYF	TGTGCCAGCAGCCAAGATGGACGGAACACAGATACGCAGTATTTT
-	TRBV4-1	TRBJ1-5	once	CASSQRDGRSGQPQHF	TGCGCCAGCAGCCAGAGGGACGGAAGGTCAGGACAGCCCCAGCATTTT
TRBD1	TRBV20-1	TRBJ1-5	many	CSAGQGGQPQHF	TGCAGTGCTGGACAGGGAGGACAGCCCCAGCATTTT
-	TRBV5-8	TRBJ1-4	-	CASSQVMGSNEKLVF	TGTGCCAGCAGCCAAGTCATGGGATCTAATGAAAAACTGGTTTTT
TRBD2	TRBV6-2/TRBV6-3	TRBJ2-7	many	CASRLTSGIYEQYF	TGTGCCAGCAGACTGACTAGCGGGATTTACGAGCAGTACTTC
TRBD1	TRBV20-1	TRBJ1-4	-	CSAARGDSGHEKLFF	TGCAGTGCTGCCCGGGGGGACAGTGGGCATGAAAAACTGTTTTTT
-	TRBV19	TRBJ2-7	many	CANFPPEGEQYF	TGTGCCAATTTTCCCCCAGAGGGCGAGCAGTACTTC
-	TRBV5-8	TRBJ2-7	many	CASSLGDGKNYEQYF	TGTGCCAGCAGCTTGGGGGATGGTAAGAACTACGAGCAGTACTTC
TRBD2	TRBV3-1	TRBJ2-6	many	CASSQAASGRLGANVLTF	TGTGCCAGCAGCCAAGCAGCTAGCGGGAGATTGGGGGCCAACGTCCTGACTTTC
TRBD1	TRBV2	TRBJ2-5	-	CASSEAWHTGTAQETQYF	TGTGCCAGCAGTGAAGCATGGCACACCGGGACAGCCCAAGAGACCCAGTACTTC
-	TRBV4-2	TRBJ2-2	-	CASSRRPGPQSGELFF	TGTGCCAGCAGCCGCCGGCCGGGACCACAATCCGGGGAGCTGTTTTTT
-	TRBV6-2/TRBV6-3	TRBJ1-4	few	CASSHSINRGEKLFF	TGTGCCAGCAGTCACTCGATTAACCGGGGTGAAAAACTGTTTTTT
TRBD1	TRBV5-1	TRBJ1-2	many	CASSLSSGQGFRLSRYTF	TGCGCCAGCAGCTTGAGTTCGGGACAGGGATTCCGCTTGTCCCGCTACACCTTC
-	TRBV5-4	TRBJ1-1	-	CASSLGAGAEAFF	TGTGCCAGCAGCTTAGGCGCGGGGGCTGAAGCTTTCTTT
-	TRBV3-1	TRBJ2-7	few	CASSQDIQATYF	TGTGCCAGCAGCCAAGATATCCAGGCTACGTACTTC
TRBD2	TRBV4-2	TRBJ2-7	many	CASSPLAGLGYEQYF	TGTGCCAGCAGCCCGCTAGCGGGTCTAGGCTACGAGCAGTACTTC
TRBD2	TRBV7-8	TRBJ2-2	many	CASTLSGRAGTGELFF	TGTGCCAGCACCCTTAGCGGGAGGGCTGGCACCGGGGAGCTGTTTTTT
-	TRBV5-1	TRBJ1-1	-	CASSLGAGSIGEAFF	TGCGCCAGCAGCTTGGGGGCAGGTAGTATCGGTGAAGCTTTCTTT
-	TRBV29-1	TRBJ1-1	-	CSVGGKNTEAFF	TGCAGCGTTGGGGGTAAGAACACTGAAGCTTTCTTT
TRBD1	TRBV4-3	TRBJ1-2	many	CASSQDLDRGRGYGYTF	TGCGCCAGCAGCCAAGATCTCGACAGGGGGCGGGGCTATGGCTACACCTTC